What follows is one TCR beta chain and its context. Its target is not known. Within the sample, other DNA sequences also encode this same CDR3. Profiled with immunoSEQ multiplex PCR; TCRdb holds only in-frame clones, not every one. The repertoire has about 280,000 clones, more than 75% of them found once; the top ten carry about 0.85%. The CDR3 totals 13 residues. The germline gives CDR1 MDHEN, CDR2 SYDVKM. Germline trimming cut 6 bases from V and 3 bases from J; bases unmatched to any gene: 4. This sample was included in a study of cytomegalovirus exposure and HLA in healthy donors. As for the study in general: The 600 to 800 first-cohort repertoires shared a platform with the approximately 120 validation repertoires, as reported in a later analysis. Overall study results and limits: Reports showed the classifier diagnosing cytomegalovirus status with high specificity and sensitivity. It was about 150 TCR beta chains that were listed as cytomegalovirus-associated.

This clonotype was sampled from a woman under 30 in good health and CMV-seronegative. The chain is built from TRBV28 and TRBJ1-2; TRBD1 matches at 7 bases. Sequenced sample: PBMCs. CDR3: CASRSQGDYGYTF. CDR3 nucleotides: TGTGCCAGCAGGAGCCAGGGGGACTATGGCTACACCTTC.